Listed here are 2 T cell receptor beta chains from one sample, sequenced in a study of human thymus T cells (dated by TCRdb to 2018 to 2020). Libraries came from the immunoSEQ multiplex PCR assay. Held by TCRdb, this immuneACCESS table contains in-frame sequences only and omits some clones. Under half of the omission traces to an unresolved V gene where checked; the cause of the rest is unknown. The sample includes 40,000 to 55,000 clones, with 94% observed a single time. The ten largest clones take up approximately 0.13% of the sample. Material for sequencing was blood. These TCRs come from a boy younger than two with a congenital heart defect but otherwise immunologically healthy.

The chain carries TRBV21-1 and TRBJ1-2. TRBV21-1 is deemed a pseudogene. This CDR3 contains 12 residues. In nucleotides, the CDR3 is TGTGCCAGCAGCAAAGCGTTAGAACGGGACACCTTC. It is translated as CASSKALERDTF.

The V gene is TRBV10-3, the J gene TRBJ2-3; TRBD2 matches 10 bases. The ends lost 8 bases at V and 6 bases at J; junction bases unmatched: 11. The CDR3 is 15 amino acids. Germline CDR1 and CDR2: ENHRY and SYGVKD. CDR3 amino acids: CAIGLAGVGGDTQYF. CDR3 sequence (DNA): TGTGCCATCGGTCTAGCGGGGGTAGGAGGGGATACGCAGTATTTT.